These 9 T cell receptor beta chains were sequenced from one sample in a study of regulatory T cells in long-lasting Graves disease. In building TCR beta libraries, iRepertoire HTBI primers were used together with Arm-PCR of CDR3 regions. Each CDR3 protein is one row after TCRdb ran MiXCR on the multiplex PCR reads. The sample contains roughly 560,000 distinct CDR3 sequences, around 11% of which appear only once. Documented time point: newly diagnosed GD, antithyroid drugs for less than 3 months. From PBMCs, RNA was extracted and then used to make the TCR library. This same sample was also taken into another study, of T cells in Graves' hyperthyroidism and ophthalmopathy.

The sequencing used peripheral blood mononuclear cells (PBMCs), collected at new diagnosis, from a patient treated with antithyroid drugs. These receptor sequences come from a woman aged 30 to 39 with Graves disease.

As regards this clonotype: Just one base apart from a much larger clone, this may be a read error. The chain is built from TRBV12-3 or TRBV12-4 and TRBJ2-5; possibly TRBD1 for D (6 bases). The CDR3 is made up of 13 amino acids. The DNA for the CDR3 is TGTGCCGGCAGAACAGGGATCTACAATGAGCAGTACTTC. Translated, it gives CAGRTGIYNEQYF.

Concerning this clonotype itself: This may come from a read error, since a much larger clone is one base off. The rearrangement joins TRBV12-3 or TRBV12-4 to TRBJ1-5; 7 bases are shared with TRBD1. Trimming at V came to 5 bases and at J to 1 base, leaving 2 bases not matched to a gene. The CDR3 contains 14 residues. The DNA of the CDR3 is TGTGCCAGCAGTAAACAGGGGAGCAATCAGCCCCAGCATTTT. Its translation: CASSKQGSNQPQHF.

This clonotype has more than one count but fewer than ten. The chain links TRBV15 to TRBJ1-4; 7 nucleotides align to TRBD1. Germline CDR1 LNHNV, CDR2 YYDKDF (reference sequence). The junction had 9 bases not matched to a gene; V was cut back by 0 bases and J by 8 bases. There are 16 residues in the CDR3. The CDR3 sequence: CATSRDYDREWEKLFF. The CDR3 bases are TGTGCCACCAGCAGAGATTATGACAGGGAATGGGAAAAACTGTTTTTT.

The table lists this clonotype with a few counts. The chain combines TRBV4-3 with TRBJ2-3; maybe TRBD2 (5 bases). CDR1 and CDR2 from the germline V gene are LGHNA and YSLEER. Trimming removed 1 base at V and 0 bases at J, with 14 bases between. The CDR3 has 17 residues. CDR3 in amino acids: CASSQGLPGTSTDTQYF. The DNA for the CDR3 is TGCGCCAGCAGCCAAGGGTTACCGGGAACTAGCACAGATACGCAGTATTTT.

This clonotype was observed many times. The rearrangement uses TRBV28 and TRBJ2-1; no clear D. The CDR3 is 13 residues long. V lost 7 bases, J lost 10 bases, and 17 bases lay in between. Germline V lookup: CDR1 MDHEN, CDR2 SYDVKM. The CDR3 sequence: CASKTGPPDEQFF. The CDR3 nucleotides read TGTGCCAGCAAGACTGGACCCCCGGACGAGCAGTTCTTC.

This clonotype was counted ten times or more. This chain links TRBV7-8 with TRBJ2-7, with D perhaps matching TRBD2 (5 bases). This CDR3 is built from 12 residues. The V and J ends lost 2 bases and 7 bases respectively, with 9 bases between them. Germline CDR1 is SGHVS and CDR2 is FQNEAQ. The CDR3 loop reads CASSLSTGEQYF. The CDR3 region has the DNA TGTGCCAGCAGCTTATCCACGGGGGAGCAGTACTTC.

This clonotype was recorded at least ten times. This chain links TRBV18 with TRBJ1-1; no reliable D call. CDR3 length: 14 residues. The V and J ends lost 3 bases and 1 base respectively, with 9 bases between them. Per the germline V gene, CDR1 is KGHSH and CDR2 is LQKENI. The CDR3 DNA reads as TGTGCCAGCTCACCCACCTGGGCGAACACTGAAGCTTTCTTT. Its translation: CASSPTWANTEAFF.

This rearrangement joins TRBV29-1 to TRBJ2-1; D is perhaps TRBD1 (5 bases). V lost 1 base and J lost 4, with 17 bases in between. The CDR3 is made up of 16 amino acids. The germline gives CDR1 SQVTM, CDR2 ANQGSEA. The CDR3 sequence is CSVEGVQIGAYNEQFF. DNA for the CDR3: TGCAGCGTTGAAGGCGTACAGATAGGGGCTTACAATGAGCAGTTCTTC.

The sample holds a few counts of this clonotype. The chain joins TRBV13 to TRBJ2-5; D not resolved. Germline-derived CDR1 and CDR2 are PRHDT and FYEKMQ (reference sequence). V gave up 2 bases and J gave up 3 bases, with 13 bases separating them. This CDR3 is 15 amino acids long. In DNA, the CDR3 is TGTGCCAGCAGCTTAAGGGCCAGCGAAGAAGAGACCCAGTACTTC. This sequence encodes CASSLRASEEETQYF.